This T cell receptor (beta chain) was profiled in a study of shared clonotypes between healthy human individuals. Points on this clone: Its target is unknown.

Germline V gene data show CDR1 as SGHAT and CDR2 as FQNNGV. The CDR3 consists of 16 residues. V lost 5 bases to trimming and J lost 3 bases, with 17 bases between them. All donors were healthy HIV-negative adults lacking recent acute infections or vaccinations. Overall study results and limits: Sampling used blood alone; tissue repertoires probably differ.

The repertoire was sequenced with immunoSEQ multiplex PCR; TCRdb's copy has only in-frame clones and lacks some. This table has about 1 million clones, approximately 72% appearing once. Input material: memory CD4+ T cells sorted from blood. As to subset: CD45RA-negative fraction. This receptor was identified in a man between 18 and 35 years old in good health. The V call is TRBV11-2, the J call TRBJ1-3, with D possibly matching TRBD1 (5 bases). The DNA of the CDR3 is TGTGCCAGCAGCCTTTCATGGACAAACCATGGAAACACCATATATTTT. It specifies CASSLSWTNHGNTIYF.